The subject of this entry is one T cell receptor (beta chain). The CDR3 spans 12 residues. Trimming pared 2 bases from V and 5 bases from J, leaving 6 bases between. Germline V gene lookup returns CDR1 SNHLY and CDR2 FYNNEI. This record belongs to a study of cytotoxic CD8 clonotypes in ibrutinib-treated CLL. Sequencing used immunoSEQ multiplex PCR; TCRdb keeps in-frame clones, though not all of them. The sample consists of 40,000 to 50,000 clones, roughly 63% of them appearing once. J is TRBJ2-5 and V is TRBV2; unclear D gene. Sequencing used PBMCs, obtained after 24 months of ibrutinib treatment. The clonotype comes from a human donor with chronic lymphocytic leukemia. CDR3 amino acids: CASSEIPETQYF. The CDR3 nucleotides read TGTGCCAGCAGTGAAATACCGGAGACCCAGTACTTC.